The rows below give T cell receptor beta chains drawn from one sample of a study of Graves' ophthalmopathy and Graves' hyperthyroidism. TCRdb used MiXCR to reprocess the multiplex PCR reads, holding one entry per CDR3 protein. Of about 400,000 distinct CDR3 sequences listed, 15% are singletons. Material: peripheral blood. Receptors originate from a woman aged 18-29 years with stable Graves' hyperthyroidism. The CDR3 runs from the conserved cysteine through the conserved F or W. A D gene is named only where the DNA matches it firmly. Clone size is stated in some rows and not others, as once, few, many or a class when expanded.

clone size	V gene	D gene	J gene	CDR3 DNA	CDR3 protein
NA	TRBV28	NA	TRBJ2-7	TGTGCCAGCTTTGACAGGTATACCTACGAGCAGTACTTC	CASFDRYTYEQYF
NA	TRBV6-1	NA	TRBJ1-5	TGTGCCAGCAGCGCCGGGAGCATAAATCAGCCCCAGCATTTT	CASSAGSINQPQHF
once	TRBV7-2	TRBD2	TRBJ2-3	TGTGCCAGCAGCTTAGCGACGGGGGGTGGAGGCACAGATACGCAGTATTTT	CASSLATGGGGTDTQYF
many	TRBV6-2/TRBV6-3	TRBD1	TRBJ1-1	TGTGCCAGCAAGGCGTACCAGGGGGCGGGGAACACTGAAGCTTTCTTT	CASKAYQGAGNTEAFF
NA	TRBV12-3/TRBV12-4	NA	TRBJ1-1	TGTGCCAGCAGCCTAACCGTGGAAGCTTTCTTT	CASSLTVEAFF
many	TRBV2	TRBD2	TRBJ2-3	TGTGCCAGCAGTGATGTTAGCGGGGGCACAGATACGCAGTATTTT	CASSDVSGGTDTQYF
NA	TRBV6-2/TRBV6-3	NA	TRBJ2-7	TGTGCCAGCAAACTGATCGGGACCAACTACGAGCAGTACTTC	CASKLIGTNYEQYF
few	TRBV13	NA	TRBJ2-3	TGTGCCAGCAGCCCAGTGGGCAGGTTTCCTTCCGATACGCAGTATTTT	CASSPVGRFPSDTQYF
many	TRBV12-3/TRBV12-4	TRBD1	TRBJ1-5	TGTGCCAGCAGTTTTCCGGGACAGGTACTATTCGGAGCGGGTCAGCCCCAGCATTTT	CASSFPGQVLFGAGQPQHF
many	TRBV7-9	NA	TRBJ1-1	TGTGCCAGCAGCTCCCGGACACGGTTTGAAGCTTTCTTT	CASSSRTRFEAFF
many	TRBV2	NA	TRBJ1-5	TGTGCCAGCAGTGAGAGGCAGCCCTCCTATCGGCCCCAGCATTTT	CASSERQPSYRPQHF
many	TRBV4-1	TRBD1	TRBJ2-5	TGCGCCAGCAAAGGGACACAGGGGTCCGAGACCCAGTACTTC	CASKGTQGSETQYF
many	TRBV6-2/TRBV6-3	NA	TRBJ2-7	TGTGCCAGCAGTCAACGACCAGGGGAGCAGTACTTC	CASSQRPGEQYF
many	TRBV20-1	NA	TRBJ1-2	TGCAGTGCTCTCCGGGGGCAGGGTTGGAACTATGGCTACACCTTC	CSALRGQGWNYGYTF
many	TRBV2	NA	TRBJ1-6	TGTGCCAGCAGACCGATGGCAAACGATAATTCACCCCTCCACTTT	CASRPMANDNSPLHF
many	TRBV11-2	TRBD1	TRBJ2-7	TGTGCCAGCAGCCCTCCCCCGGGACAGAGCTCCTACGAGCAGTACTTC	CASSPPPGQSSYEQYF
many	TRBV11-3	NA	TRBJ2-7	TGTGCCAGCAGCGAAGAGGGGTCTGACTACGAGCAGTACTTC	CASSEEGSDYEQYF
many	TRBV7-9	NA	TRBJ2-7	TGTGCCAGCAGCCAACAGGGTGTGTACGAGCAGTACTTC	CASSQQGVYEQYF
once	TRBV19	NA	TRBJ1-1	TGTGCCAGTAGTTATGCGTACAACACTGAAGCTTTCTTT	CASSYAYNTEAFF
many	TRBV20-1	NA	TRBJ1-6	TGCAGTGCTCTAGACAGTATGGGGTCCTATAATTCACCCCTCCACTTT	CSALDSMGSYNSPLHF
many	TRBV3-1	NA	TRBJ2-2	TGTGCCAGCAGCCAAGTCCCAATTAACACCGGGGAGCTGTTTTTT	CASSQVPINTGELFF
many	TRBV12-3/TRBV12-4	NA	TRBJ1-1	TGTGCCAGCAGTATCCTGTCGGGCACTGAAGCTTTCTTT	CASSILSGTEAFF
few	TRBV18	NA	TRBJ1-1	TGTGCCAGCTCACTCACCATGGCGACAGGACGGATGAACACTGAAGCTTTCTTT	CASSLTMATGRMNTEAFF
many	TRBV6-2/TRBV6-3	TRBD1	TRBJ1-5	TGTGCCAGCACCATGACAGGGGGCGGTCAGCCCCAGCATTTT	CASTMTGGGQPQHF
many	TRBV5-5	NA	TRBJ1-2	TGTGCCAGCAGCTTATCAGCGGGGCCAACCGGCTACACCTTC	CASSLSAGPTGYTF
NA	TRBV11-2	NA	TRBJ2-7	TGTGCCAGCAGCTTAGATCGTTCGGGCAGGCCCTACGAGCAGTACTTC	CASSLDRSGRPYEQYF
many	TRBV6-1	NA	TRBJ2-7	TGTGCCAGCAGTGGCGGACGGGGGTGGGTTGACATCTACGAGCAGTACTTC	CASSGGRGWVDIYEQYF
many	TRBV20-1	TRBD1	TRBJ1-5	TGCAGTGCAATCTCCGGGACAGGGTCTTATCAGCCCCAGCATTTT	CSAISGTGSYQPQHF
NA	TRBV7-9	NA	TRBJ2-5	TGTGCCAGCAGACCCGGGACTCCGGGGACCCAGTACTTC	CASRPGTPGTQYF
few	TRBV27	NA	TRBJ2-4	TGTGCCAGCAGGAGTCTATACAGGGCCCAAAACATTCAGTACTTC	CASRSLYRAQNIQYF